This T cell receptor beta chain was observed in a study of T cells in Graves' hyperthyroidism and ophthalmopathy. Turning to the study itself: Blood from the periphery was taken at initial diagnosis, before any treatment.

The CDR3 is made up of 17 amino acids. Trimming at V came to 3 bases and at J to 7 bases, leaving 11 bases not matched to a gene. Germline assignment: CDR1 SGHAT and CDR2 FQNNGV. As concerns this clonotype: Its antigen is as yet unknown.

Patients were excluded because of uncontrolled infection, other autoimmune disease, pregnancy or lactation. Researchers took RNA transcripts and amplified the TCR beta CDR3 regions from them. HTBI primers were the set used in a first-round RT-PCR of the TCR CDR3. TCRdb ran MiXCR on the multiplex PCR reads and lists one entry per CDR3 protein. This table has around 600,000 distinct CDR3 sequences, 15% to 20% appearing once. Points from the study as a whole: Blood also carried most thyroid clonotypes expanded above 0.001.

Sequencing was carried out using blood. This receptor was identified in a woman in her thirties or forties with Graves' ophthalmopathy. The chain links TRBV11-2 to TRBJ2-1; TRBD1 aligns across 11 bases. The DNA for the CDR3 is TGTGCCAGCAGCTTCCCTTTCGGACAGGGGGCTATAAATGAGCAGTTCTTC. It is translated as CASSFPFGQGAINEQFF.